The rows below give T cell receptor beta chains drawn from one sample of a study of human T cells and chemical hapten exposure. TCRdb independently ran MiXCR on the RACE reads; one entry per CDR3 protein. Seen here are over 70,000 distinct CDR3 sequences, around 7.9% observed once, and the top ten hold 3% to 4.5%. Material: whole blood, obtained in connection with sensitization to the hapten diphenylcyclopropenone (DPC). These receptors were collected from a woman aged 45-65 years with alopecia areata. Some clones in this sample may be carry-over from other donors' samples. CDR3s include the opening cysteine and the closing phenylalanine or tryptophan. The D gene is left open where the match is weak. Clone size appears in some rows only: once, few, many, or a class for an expanded clone.

V gene,J gene,clone size,CDR3 length,D gene,CDR3 protein,CDR3 DNA
TRBV20-1,TRBJ2-3,many,14,NA,CSATLLVGTDTQYF,TGCAGTGCTACGTTACTAGTTGGCACAGATACGCAGTATTTT
TRBV5-1,TRBJ2-1,NA,16,TRBD2,CASSPGTSGGLGEQFF,TGCGCCAGCAGCCCTGGGACTAGCGGGGGATTAGGTGAGCAGTTCTTC
TRBV6-2/TRBV6-3,TRBJ2-3,NA,12,NA,CASSYFPDTQYF,TGTGCCAGCAGTTACTTCCCAGATACGCAGTATTTT
TRBV6-4,TRBJ2-2,NA,13,NA,CASSTQNTGELFF,TGTGCCAGTTCGACCCAGAACACCGGGGAGCTGTTTTTT
TRBV12-3/TRBV12-4,TRBJ1-1,many,13,NA,CASSFRRGTEAFF,TGTGCCAGCAGTTTTAGAAGGGGCACTGAAGCTTTCTTT
TRBV25-1,TRBJ2-3,many,15,NA,CASSEPRPGEDTQYF,TGTGCCAGCAGTGAGCCCAGGCCGGGGGAAGATACGCAGTATTTT
TRBV7-2,TRBJ2-3,many,18,TRBD2,CASSPKLAGGPISDTQYF,TGTGCCAGCAGCCCGAAACTAGCGGGAGGGCCGATATCAGATACGCAGTATTTT
TRBV5-4,TRBJ2-4,NA,16,NA,CASSFGGGGRENIQYF,TGTGCCAGCAGCTTTGGGGGTGGGGGCCGGGAAAACATTCAGTACTTC
TRBV5-1,TRBJ1-1,many,15,TRBD1,CASSPGDSLGTEAFF,TGCGCCAGCAGCCCGGGGGACAGTCTAGGCACTGAAGCTTTCTTT
TRBV9,TRBJ1-6,many,13,NA,CASSVEASRVLHF,TGTGCCAGCAGCGTAGAAGCCTCCAGGGTCCTCCACTTT
TRBV6-1,TRBJ2-7,NA,15,TRBD1,CASREMFGTAYEQYF,TGTGCCAGCAGAGAAATGTTCGGGACAGCCTACGAGCAGTACTTC
TRBV7-2,TRBJ2-6,NA,15,NA,CASGLGGGGANVLTF,TGTGCCAGCGGACTCGGGGGTGGTGGGGCCAACGTCCTGACTTTC
TRBV3-1,TRBJ1-2,NA,14,NA,CASSPAGTLYGYTF,TGTGCCAGCAGCCCTGCCGGGACACTCTATGGCTACACCTTC
TRBV10-3,TRBJ2-5,many,14,NA,CAISESLGTKTQYF,TGTGCCATCAGTGAGTCCTTAGGCACTAAGACCCAGTACTTC
TRBV24-1,TRBJ1-2,NA,14,TRBD1,CATSTTTGENGYTF,TGTGCCACCAGCACTACGACAGGGGAGAATGGCTACACCTTC
TRBV28,TRBJ1-2,NA,15,TRBD1,CASRAPGQQNYGYTF,TGTGCCAGCAGAGCTCCGGGACAGCAGAACTATGGCTACACCTTC
TRBV7-9,TRBJ2-7,many,15,NA,CASSHSGSYHYEQYF,TGTGCCAGCAGCCATAGCGGCTCCTACCATTACGAGCAGTACTTC
TRBV28,TRBJ1-2,NA,15,NA,CASSLGAGFNYGYTF,TGTGCCAGCAGTTTAGGGGCAGGGTTTAACTATGGCTACACCTTC
TRBV27,TRBJ1-6,few,16,TRBD1,CASSFLDRGLISPLHF,TGTGCCAGCAGTTTCTTGGACAGGGGGCTTATTTCACCCCTCCACTTT